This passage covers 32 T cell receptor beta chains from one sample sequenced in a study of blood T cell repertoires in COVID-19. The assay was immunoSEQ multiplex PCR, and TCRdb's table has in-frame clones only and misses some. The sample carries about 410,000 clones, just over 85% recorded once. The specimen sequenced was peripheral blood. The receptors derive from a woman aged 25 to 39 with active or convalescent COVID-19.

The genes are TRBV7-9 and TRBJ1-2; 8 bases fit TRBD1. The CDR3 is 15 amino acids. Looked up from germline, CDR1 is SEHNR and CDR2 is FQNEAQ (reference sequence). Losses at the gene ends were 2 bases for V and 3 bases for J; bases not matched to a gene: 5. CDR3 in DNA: TGTGCCAGCAGCTTATCAGGACAGGGCTACTATGGCTACACCTTC. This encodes CASSLSGQGYYGYTF.

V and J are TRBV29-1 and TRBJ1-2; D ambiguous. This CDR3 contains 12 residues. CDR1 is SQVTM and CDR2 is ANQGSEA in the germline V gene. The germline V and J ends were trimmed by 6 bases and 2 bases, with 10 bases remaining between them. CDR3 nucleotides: TGCAGCGTCTCGACGGAGAACTATGGCTACACCTTC. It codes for CSVSTENYGYTF.

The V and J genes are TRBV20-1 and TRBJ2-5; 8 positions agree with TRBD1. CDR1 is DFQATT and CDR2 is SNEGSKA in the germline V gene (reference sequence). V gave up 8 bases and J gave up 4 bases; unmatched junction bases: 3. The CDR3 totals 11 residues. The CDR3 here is CSMDRVETQYF. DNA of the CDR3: TGCAGTATGGACAGGGTAGAGACCCAGTACTTC.

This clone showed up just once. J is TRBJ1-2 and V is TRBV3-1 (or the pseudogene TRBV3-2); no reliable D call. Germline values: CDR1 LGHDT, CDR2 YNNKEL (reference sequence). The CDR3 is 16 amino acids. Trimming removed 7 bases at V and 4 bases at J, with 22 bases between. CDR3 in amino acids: CASTHSGDVFRYGYTF. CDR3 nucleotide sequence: TGTGCCAGCACCCACTCCGGAGACGTTTTTCGCTATGGCTACACCTTC.

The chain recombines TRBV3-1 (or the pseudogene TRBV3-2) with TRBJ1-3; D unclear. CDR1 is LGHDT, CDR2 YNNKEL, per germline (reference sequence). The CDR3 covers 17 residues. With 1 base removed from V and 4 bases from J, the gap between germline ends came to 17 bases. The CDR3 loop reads CASSQGREALSGNTIYF. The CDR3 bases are TGTGCCAGCAGCCAAGGGCGGGAAGCCTTGTCGGGAAACACCATATATTTT.

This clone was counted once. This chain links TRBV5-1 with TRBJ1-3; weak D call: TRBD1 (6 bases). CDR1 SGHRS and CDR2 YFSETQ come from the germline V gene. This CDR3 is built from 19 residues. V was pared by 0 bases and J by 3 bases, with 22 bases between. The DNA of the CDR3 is TGCGCCAGCAGCTTGGTTCATTCCGTTGGGGGCGCGTTTGGAAACACCATATATTTT. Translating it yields CASSLVHSVGGAFGNTIYF.

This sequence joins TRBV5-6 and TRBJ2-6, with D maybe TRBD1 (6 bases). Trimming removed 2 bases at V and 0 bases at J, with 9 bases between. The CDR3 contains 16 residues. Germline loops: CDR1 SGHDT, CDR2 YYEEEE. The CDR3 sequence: CASSLGGFSGANVLTF. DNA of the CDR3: TGTGCCAGCAGCTTAGGGGGTTTCTCTGGGGCCAACGTCCTGACTTTC.

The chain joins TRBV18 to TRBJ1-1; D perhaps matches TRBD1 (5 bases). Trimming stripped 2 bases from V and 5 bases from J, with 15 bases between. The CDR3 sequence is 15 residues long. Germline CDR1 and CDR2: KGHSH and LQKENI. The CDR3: CASSPNQGIDTEAFF. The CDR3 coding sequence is TGTGCCAGCTCACCAAATCAGGGAATAGATACTGAAGCTTTCTTT.

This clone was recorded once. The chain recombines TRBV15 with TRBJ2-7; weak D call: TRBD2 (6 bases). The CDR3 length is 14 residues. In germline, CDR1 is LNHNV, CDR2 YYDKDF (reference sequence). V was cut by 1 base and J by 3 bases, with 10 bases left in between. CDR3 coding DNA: TGTGCCACCAGCAGAGCCCGGGGGTACTACGAGCAGTACTTC. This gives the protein CATSRARGYYEQYF.

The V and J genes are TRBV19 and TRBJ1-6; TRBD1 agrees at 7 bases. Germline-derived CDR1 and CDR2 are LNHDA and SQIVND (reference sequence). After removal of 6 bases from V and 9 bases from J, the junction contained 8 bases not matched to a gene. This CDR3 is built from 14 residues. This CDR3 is CASRLQGDFSPLHF. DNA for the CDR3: TGTGCCAGTAGGTTGCAGGGGGATTTTTCACCCCTCCACTTT.

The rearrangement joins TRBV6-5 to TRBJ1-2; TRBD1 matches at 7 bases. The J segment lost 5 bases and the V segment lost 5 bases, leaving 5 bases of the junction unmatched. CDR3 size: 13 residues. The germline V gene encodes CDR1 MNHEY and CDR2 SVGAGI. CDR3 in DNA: TGTGCCAGCAGTCACGGGACAGATTATGGCTACACCTTC. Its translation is CASSHGTDYGYTF.

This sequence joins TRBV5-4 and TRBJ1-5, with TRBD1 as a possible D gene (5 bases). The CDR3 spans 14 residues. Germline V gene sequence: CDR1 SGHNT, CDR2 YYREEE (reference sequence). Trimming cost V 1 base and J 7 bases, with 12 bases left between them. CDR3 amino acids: CASSLRGPGQPQHF. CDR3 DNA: TGTGCCAGCAGCTTGAGAGGCCCAGGGCAGCCCCAGCATTTT.

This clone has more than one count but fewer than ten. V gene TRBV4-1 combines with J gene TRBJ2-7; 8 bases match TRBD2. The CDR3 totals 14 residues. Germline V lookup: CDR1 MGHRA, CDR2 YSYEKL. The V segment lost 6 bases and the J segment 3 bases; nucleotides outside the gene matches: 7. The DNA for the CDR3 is TGCGCCAGCAGTCAGCCGGGACTAGACTACGAGCAGTACTTC. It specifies CASSQPGLDYEQYF.

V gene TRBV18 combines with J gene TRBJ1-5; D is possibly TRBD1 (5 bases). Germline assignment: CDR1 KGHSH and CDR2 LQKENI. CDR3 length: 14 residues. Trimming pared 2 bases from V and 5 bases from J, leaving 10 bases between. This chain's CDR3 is CASSPGAQDQPQHF. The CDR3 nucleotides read TGTGCCAGCTCACCAGGGGCGCAGGATCAGCCCCAGCATTTT.

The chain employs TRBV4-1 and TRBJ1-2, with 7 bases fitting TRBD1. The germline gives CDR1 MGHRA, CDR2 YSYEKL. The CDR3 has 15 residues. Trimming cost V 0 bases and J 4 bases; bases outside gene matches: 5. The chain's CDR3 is CASSQDKGASYGYTF. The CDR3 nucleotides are TGCGCCAGCAGCCAAGACAAGGGGGCCAGCTATGGCTACACCTTC.

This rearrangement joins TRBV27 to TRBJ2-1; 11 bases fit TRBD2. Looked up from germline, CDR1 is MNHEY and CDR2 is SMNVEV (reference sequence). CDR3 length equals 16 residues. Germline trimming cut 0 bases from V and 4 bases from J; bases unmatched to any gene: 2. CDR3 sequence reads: CASSLSIAGGYNEQFF. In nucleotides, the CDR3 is TGTGCCAGCAGTTTATCTATAGCGGGAGGGTACAATGAGCAGTTCTTC.

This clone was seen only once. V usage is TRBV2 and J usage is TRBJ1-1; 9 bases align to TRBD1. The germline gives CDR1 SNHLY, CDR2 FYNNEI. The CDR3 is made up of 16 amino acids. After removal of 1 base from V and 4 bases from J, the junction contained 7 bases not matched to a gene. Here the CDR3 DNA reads TGTGCCAGCAGTGAAGGGACAGGGGCCACGGGCACTGAAGCTTTCTTT. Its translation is CASSEGTGATGTEAFF.

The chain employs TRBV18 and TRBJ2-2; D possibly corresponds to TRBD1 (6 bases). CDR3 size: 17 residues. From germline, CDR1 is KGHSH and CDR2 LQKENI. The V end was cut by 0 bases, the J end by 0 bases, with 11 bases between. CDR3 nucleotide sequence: TGTGCCAGCTCACCACCGGGACAAGCCGCGAACACCGGGGAGCTGTTTTTT. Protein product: CASSPPGQAANTGELFF.

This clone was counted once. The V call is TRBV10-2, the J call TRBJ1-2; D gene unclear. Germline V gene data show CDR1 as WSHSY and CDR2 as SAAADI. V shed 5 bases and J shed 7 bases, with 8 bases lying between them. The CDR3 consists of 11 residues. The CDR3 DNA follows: TGCGCCAGCAGTCCCGGGTCTGGCTACACCTTC. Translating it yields CASSPGSGYTF.

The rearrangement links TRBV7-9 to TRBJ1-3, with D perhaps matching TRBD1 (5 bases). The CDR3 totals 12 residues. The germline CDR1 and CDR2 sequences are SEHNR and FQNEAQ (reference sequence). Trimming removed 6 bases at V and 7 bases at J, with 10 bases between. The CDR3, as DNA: TGTGCCAGCAGTCCACAGGAGAACACCATATATTTT. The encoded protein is CASSPQENTIYF. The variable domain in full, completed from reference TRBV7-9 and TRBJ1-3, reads DTGVSQNPRHKITKRGQNVTFRCDPISEHNRLYWYRQTLGQGPEFLTYFQNEAQLEKSRLLSDRFSAERPKGSFSTLEIQRTEQGDSAMYLCASSPQENTIYFGEGSWLTVV.

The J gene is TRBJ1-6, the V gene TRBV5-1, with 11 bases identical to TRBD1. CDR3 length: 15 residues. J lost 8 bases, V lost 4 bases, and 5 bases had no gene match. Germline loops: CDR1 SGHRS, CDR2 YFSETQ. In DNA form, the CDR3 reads TGCGCCAGCAGCCCGGGACAGGGGGATTATTCACCCCTCCACTTT. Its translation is CASSPGQGDYSPLHF.

The chain's CDR3 is CASRVRQGGEKLFF. In nucleotides, the CDR3 is TGTGCCAGCAGGGTCCGACAGGGAGGAGAAAAACTGTTTTTT. The J gene is TRBJ1-4, the V gene TRBV13; 7 bases fit TRBD1. This CDR3 is built from 14 residues. Losses at the gene ends were 6 bases for V and 8 bases for J; bases not matched to a gene: 9. In germline, CDR1 is PRHDT, CDR2 FYEKMQ (reference sequence).

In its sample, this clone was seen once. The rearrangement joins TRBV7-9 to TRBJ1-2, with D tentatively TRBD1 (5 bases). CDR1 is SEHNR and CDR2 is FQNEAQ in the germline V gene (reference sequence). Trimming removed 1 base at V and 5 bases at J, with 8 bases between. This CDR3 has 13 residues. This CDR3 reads CASSLVGGYGYTF. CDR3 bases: TGTGCCAGCAGCTTAGTCGGGGGTTATGGCTACACCTTC. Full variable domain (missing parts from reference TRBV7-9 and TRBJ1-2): DTGVSQNPRHKITKRGQNVTFRCDPISEHNRLYWYRQTLGQGPEFLTYFQNEAQLEKSRLLSDRFSAERPKGSFSTLEIQRTEQGDSAMYLCASSLVGGYGYTFGSGTRLTVV.

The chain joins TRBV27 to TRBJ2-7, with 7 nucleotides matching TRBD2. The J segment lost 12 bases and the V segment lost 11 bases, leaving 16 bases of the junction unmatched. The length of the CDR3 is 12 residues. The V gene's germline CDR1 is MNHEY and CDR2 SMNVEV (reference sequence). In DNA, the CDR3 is TGTGCCGCGGGGCGGGAGACCAACTTGGGGTACTTC. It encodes CAAGRETNLGYF.

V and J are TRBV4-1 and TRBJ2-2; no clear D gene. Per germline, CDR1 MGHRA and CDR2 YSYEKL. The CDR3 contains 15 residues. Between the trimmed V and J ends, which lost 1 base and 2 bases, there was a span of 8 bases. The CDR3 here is CASSQVLPNTGELFF. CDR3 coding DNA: TGCGCCAGCAGCCAAGTCCTCCCCAACACCGGGGAGCTGTTTTTT.

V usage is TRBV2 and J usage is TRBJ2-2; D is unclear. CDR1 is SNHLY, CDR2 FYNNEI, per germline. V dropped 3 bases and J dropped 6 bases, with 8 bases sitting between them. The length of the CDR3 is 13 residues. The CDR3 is CASSDILAGELFF. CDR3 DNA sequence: TGTGCCAGCAGTGATATCCTAGCCGGGGAGCTGTTTTTT.

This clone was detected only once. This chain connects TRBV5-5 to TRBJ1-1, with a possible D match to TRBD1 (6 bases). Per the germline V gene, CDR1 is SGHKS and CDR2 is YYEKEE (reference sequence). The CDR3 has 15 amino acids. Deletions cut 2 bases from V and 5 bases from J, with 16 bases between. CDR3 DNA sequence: TGTGCCAGCAGCTTTGGGGGGGCAGGAAAGACTGAAGCTTTCTTT. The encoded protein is CASSFGGAGKTEAFF.

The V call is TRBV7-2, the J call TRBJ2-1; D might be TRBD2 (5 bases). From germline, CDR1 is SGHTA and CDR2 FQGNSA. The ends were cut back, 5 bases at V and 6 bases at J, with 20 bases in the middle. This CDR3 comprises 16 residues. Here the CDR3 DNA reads TGTGCCAGCAGCCCCAGTCCGGGGATCGCAGCCAATGAGCAGTTCTTC. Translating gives CASSPSPGIAANEQFF.

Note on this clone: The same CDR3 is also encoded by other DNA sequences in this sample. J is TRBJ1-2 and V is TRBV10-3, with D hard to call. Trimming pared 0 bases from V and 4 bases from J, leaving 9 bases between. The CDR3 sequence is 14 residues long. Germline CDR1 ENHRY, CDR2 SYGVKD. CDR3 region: CAISESAGIYGYTF. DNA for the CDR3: TGTGCCATCAGTGAGTCGGCGGGGATCTATGGCTACACCTTC.

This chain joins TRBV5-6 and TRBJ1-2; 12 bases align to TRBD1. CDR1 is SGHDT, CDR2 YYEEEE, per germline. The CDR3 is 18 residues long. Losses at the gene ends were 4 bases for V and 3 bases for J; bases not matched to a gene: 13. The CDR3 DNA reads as TGTGCCAGCAGCAGAGGTCCCGGGACAGGGGGCGCCGACTATGGCTACACCTTC. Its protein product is CASSRGPGTGGADYGYTF.

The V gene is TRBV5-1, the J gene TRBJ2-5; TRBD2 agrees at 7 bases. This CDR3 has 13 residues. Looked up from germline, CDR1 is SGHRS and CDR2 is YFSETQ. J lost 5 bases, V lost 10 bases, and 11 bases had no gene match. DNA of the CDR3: TGCGCCGTCGGGACTAATGAGAGGGAGACCCAGTACTTC. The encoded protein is CAVGTNERETQYF.

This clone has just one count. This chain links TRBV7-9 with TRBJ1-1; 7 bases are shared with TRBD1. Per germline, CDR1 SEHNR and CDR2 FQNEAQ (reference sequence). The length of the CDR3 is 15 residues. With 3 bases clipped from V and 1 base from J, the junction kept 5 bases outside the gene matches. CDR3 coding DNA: TGTGCCAGCAGCTTGGGGTGGGACAGGAACACTGAAGCTTTCTTT. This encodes CASSLGWDRNTEAFF.